The 10 T cell receptor beta chains below all came from one sample that was sequenced in a study of T-cell reconstitution after alpha-beta-depleted transplantation in children. Preparation of the TCRbeta library involved a method that used unique molecular identifiers. A single record per CDR3 protein comes from TCRdb applying MiXCR to the PCR reads. This table has 700,000 to 950,000 distinct CDR3 sequences, 15% to 20% appearing once. The material sequenced was PBMCs, mostly from graft donor cells, taken 360 days after TCRalphabeta/CD19-depleted stem cell transplant. These receptors originate from a male patient younger than 18 who had a stem cell transplant for acute lymphoblastic leukemia, so the T cells may come from the graft donor.

V gene TRBV12-3 or TRBV12-4 combines with J gene TRBJ2-1, with D possibly TRBD2 on 6 matching bases. V was trimmed by 0 bases and J by 6 bases, leaving 15 bases between them. The CDR3 spans 16 residues. CDR3 amino acids: CASSLAGGIISNEQFF. The DNA for the CDR3 is TGTGCCAGCAGTTTAGCTGGCGGGATAATTAGCAATGAGCAGTTCTTC.

This clonotype has only a few counts. The CDR3 DNA is TGTGCCAGCAGCGTGGCTAGCGGGTCGGTCGAGCAGTACTTC. This sequence encodes CASSVASGSVEQYF. This chain joins TRBV4-2 and TRBJ2-7; 8 nucleotides line up with TRBD2. Germline CDR1 reads LGHNA; CDR2 reads YNFKEQ. The J segment lost 6 bases and the V segment lost 5 bases, leaving 9 bases of the junction unmatched. The CDR3 loop spans 14 amino acids.

The V gene is TRBV12-3 or TRBV12-4, the J gene TRBJ1-6; 7 bases agree with TRBD1. The CDR3 is 17 residues long. The ends lost 6 bases at V and 7 bases at J; junction bases unmatched: 15. CDR3 amino acids: CASRGGRQGHLNSPLHF. The CDR3 nucleotides are TGTGCCAGCAGGGGGGGTAGACAGGGCCACCTGAATTCACCCCTCCACTTT.

This clonotype turned up a few times. The gene calls are TRBV5-1 and TRBJ1-2; 9 nucleotides align to TRBD1. There are 15 residues in the CDR3. Germline V gene sequence: CDR1 SGHRS, CDR2 YFSETQ. Trimming at V came to 4 bases and at J to 7 bases, leaving 11 bases not matched to a gene. For the CDR3, the DNA is TGCGCCAGCAGCGCAGCCCTGGGACAGGGCTTTGGCTACACCTTC. Translation: CASSAALGQGFGYTF.

The chain carries TRBV5-1 and TRBJ2-7; TRBD2 is a possible D gene (7 bases). The germline gives CDR1 SGHRS, CDR2 YFSETQ. V was pared by 4 bases and J by 3 bases, with 14 bases between. This CDR3 region has 14 residues. Here the CDR3 reads CASSGGALSYEQYF. The CDR3 DNA is TGCGCCAGCAGCGGGGGGGCGCTTAGCTACGAGCAGTACTTC.

The chain links TRBV5-1 to TRBJ2-7; 9 positions match TRBD2. This CDR3 is built from 17 residues. With V trimmed by 2 bases and J by 0 bases, 9 bases remained unmatched. The germline gives CDR1 SGHRS, CDR2 YFSETQ. CDR3 protein: CASSFRPLAGLSYEQYF. Written as DNA, the CDR3 is TGCGCCAGCAGCTTCCGGCCTCTAGCGGGGCTCTCCTACGAGCAGTACTTC.

This clonotype was seen many times. The chain has TRBV5-1 and TRBJ2-7; D unclear. Deletions cut 0 bases from V and 3 bases from J, with 7 bases between. The CDR3 has 13 residues. Germline values: CDR1 SGHRS, CDR2 YFSETQ. The CDR3 loop is CASSLGGIYEQYF. As DNA, the CDR3 is TGCGCCAGCAGCTTGGGGGGTATCTACGAGCAGTACTTC. The entire variable domain, with the rest obtained from reference TRBV5-1 and TRBJ2-7, is as follows: KAGVTQTPRYLIKTRGQQVTLSCSPISGHRSVSWYQQTPGQGLQFLFEYFSETQRNKGNFPGRFSGRQFSNSRSEMNVSTLELGDSALYLCASSLGGIYEQYFGPGTRLTVT.

This clonotype has just a few counts. The chain is built from TRBV7-2 and TRBJ2-7, with unresolved D. There are 16 residues in the CDR3. The germline gives CDR1 SGHTA, CDR2 FQGNSA. Trimming took 1 base from V and 0 from J, leaving 13 bases between them. CDR3 nucleotides: TGTGCCAGCAGCTTAGTATTTGGGCCGAACTCCTACGAGCAGTACTTC. Translated, it gives CASSLVFGPNSYEQYF.

The chain couples TRBV11-2 to TRBJ2-7; 7 bases map to TRBD2. Germline V gives CDR1 SGHAT, CDR2 FQNNGV. V shed 7 bases, J shed 2 bases, and the junction held 8 bases outside the gene matches. The CDR3 is 14 residues long. The CDR3 spells CASTPAGFTYEQYF. The DNA for the CDR3 is TGTGCCAGCACCCCAGCGGGGTTCACCTACGAGCAGTACTTC.

This clonotype has more than one count but fewer than ten. The chain has TRBV12-3 or TRBV12-4 and TRBJ2-3; 8 bases match TRBD1. The J segment lost 0 bases and the V segment lost 5 bases, leaving 7 bases of the junction unmatched. This CDR3 contains 16 residues. The CDR3 DNA reads as TGTGCCAGCAGTCCTGGGACAGGATCAAGCACAGATACGCAGTATTTT. This translates into CASSPGTGSSTDTQYF.